This T cell receptor beta chain was profiled in a study of human T cells and chemical hapten exposure (dated by TCRdb to 2020 to 2023). Regarding the complete study: For sensitization, 2% DPC in acetone was applied to a roughly 2 cm by roughly 2 cm area of upper inner arm skin. Patients additionally received weekly therapeutic DPC doses to the scalp throughout the roughly 25-week study period. Patch testing was performed on the upper back with Finn chambers containing 0.01% DPC, and the patch tests were scored after 6 days according to International Contact Dermatitis Research Group standards. The mostly female patient cohort included alopecia areata with under or over 50% scalp involvement, alopecia totalis and alopecia universalis. Libraries were pooled for sequencing, and variation in per-sample TCR yields was attributed mainly to small differences in library volumes within the pool. Peripheral blood TCR repertoire changes were tracked in vivo in alopecia patients during primary and secondary sensitization to the hapten diphenylcyclopropenone (DPC). Blood samples were taken from patients before sensitization (week 0) and at 2, 6 and about 24 weeks after DPC sensitization. For TCR sequencing, blood came from 25 to 35 alopecia patients at anywhere from one to four time points (pre-sensitization, 2, 6 and 24 weeks).

The label giving this sample's time point can be read as: pre-sensitization, week 0. The sample's treatment or condition label, decoded: therapeutic diphenylcyclopropenone sensitization with weekly scalp DPC. At each patch-test visit, blood was drawn before the patch test was applied. Patients were considered eligible if aged 18 to 70, diagnosed with alopecia and deemed suitable for DPC therapy, and patients were excluded if pregnant. Total RNA was extracted from unfractionated whole blood collected in Tempus Blood RNA tubes. Library creation used RACE. The data were produced on a NextSeq 500. During library preparation, unique molecular identifiers were attached to individual cDNA molecules so that TCRs could be counted in a quantitative, reproducible way. Both TCR alpha and TCR beta chains were sequenced from each blood RNA sample. For the original study's pipeline: Samples had a median of approximately 93,000 TCRs, with a range from roughly 23,224 to 700,000. V, J and CDR3 annotation of the TCR reads was performed with the Decombinator software suite. To make PS versus PT1 abundance plots, every sample was subsampled to the same number of TCRs (28,000). Expanded TCRs were defined as absent before sensitization and observed at least eight times at the 2-week time point. TCRdb trimmed the raw reads at Q25, called clones with MiXCR and kept productive beta chains. Identical CDR3 proteins give one entry, which carries the most common genes and DNA. These V and J calls are TCRdb output, not the study's own analysis. This sample comprises around 300,000 distinct CDR3 sequences, just under 8% of them detected only once. The ten biggest clones cover about 1.1% of the sample.

This clonotype was seen many times. What antigen it recognizes has not been identified. Nothing much larger sits one base from this clone, and base qualities are not available. The research as a whole found: DPC sensitization did not change how many TCRs were above 1 in 1000 frequency, and no evidence was found of alterations in global repertoire structure. Patch test score correlated positively with the number of PT1 expanded TCRs, reaching significance at thresholds 8, 16 and 32 but not at 4. After repeated subsampling, the strength of the expansion versus patch-test correlation and the threshold at which it became significant changed. Expanded TCRs formed significantly more large CDR3 similarity clusters than pre-sensitization or healthy control sets, consistent with antigen-driven responses. Because all patients had alopecia, a presumed autoimmune disease, the immune response of the patients might differ from that of healthy individuals.

CDR1 and CDR2 were assigned from the germline V gene as ENHRY and SYGVKD. Trimming leaves V shorter by 7 bases and J shorter by 7 bases, with the junction holding 4 bases beyond the gene matches. From the cysteine up to the phenylalanine, the CDR3 has a length of 13 residues. CDR3 DNA only is kept here, 39 bases in frame from base 1. Recombination joined TRBV10-3 with TRBJ1-6, with TRBD1 identical over 7 junction bases. The source material was whole blood, sampled in connection with sensitization to the hapten diphenylcyclopropenone (DPC). The receptor's source is a man between 18 and 35 years old with alopecia areata. Some clones in this sample may be carry-over from other donors' samples. The base sequence is TGTGCCATCACGGGGACAGAGAATTCACCCCTCCACTTT. Its protein is CAITGTENSPLHF.